This paragraph covers one TCR beta chain sequence. The CDR3 spans 14 residues. Germline V gives CDR1 SGHRS, CDR2 YFSETQ. V shed 0 bases and J shed 1 base, with 7 bases lying between them. This specimen comes from a study of blood T cell repertoires in COVID-19. For the study at large: Sites in the United States, Italy and Spain provided acute and convalescent COVID-19 samples.

Original processing notes: Reference gene primer amplification gave estimated nucleated cell counts. The data were produced by immunoSEQ multiplex PCR, yet TCRdb's version contains in-frame clones alone and is incomplete. The DNA gave D and trimming, while V, J and clone size come from that table. Of tens of thousands of clones in the sample, more than 80% were seen once. The sequencing input was peripheral blood. The clonotype was recovered from an elderly man with acute or convalescent COVID-19. The chain combines TRBV5-1 with TRBJ1-1; D gene uncertain. This chain's CDR3 is CASSLDRWNTEAFF. The DNA of the CDR3 is TGCGCCAGCAGCTTGGACAGATGGAACACTGAAGCTTTCTTT.